This TCR beta chain is from a study of blood T cell repertoires in COVID-19. Either two negative PCRs, clearance, or symptom resolution qualified Cohort 3 donors as recovered. There are 17 residues in the CDR3. Looked up from germline, CDR1 is SGHDT and CDR2 is YYEEEE. V dropped 4 bases and J dropped 0; count of bases not matched to a gene: 4. This table comes from immunoSEQ multiplex PCR, and its TCRdb copy is limited to in-frame clones, with some not included. The sample contains some 350,000 clones, 88% of which appear only once. The TCR was taken from a man aged 30 to 45 who had recovered from COVID-19. Input material: PBMCs or T cells enriched from blood (not recorded which). The chain carries TRBV5-6 and TRBJ2-2; 12 bases align to TRBD2. CDR3 loop: CASSPGTSGSNTGELFF. CDR3 in DNA: TGTGCCAGCAGCCCAGGGACTAGCGGGTCGAACACCGGGGAGCTGTTTTTT.